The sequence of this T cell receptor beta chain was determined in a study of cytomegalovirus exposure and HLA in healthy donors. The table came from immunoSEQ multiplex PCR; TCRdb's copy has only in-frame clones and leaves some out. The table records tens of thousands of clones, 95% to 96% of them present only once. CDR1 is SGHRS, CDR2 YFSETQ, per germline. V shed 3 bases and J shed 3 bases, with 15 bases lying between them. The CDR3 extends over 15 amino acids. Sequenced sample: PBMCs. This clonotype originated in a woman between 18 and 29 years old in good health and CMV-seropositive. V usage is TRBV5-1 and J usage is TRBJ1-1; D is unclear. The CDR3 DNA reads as TGCGCCAGCAGCTGGACTTCCTATCGAGACACTGAAGCTTTCTTT. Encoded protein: CASSWTSYRDTEAFF.